A single sample is the source of the 27 T cell receptor beta chains below, sequenced in a study of identical twins. TCRdb reprocessed the 5' RACE reads with MiXCR, giving one entry per CDR3 protein. The sample carries under 800,000 distinct CDR3 sequences, about 20% recorded once. The same sample was also studied in work on T cells expressing NK-cell markers.

The sequenced sample consisted of PBMCs. The receptor source for this set is a woman aged 18 to 35 in good health.

This clonotype appeared a few times. The chain links TRBV15 to TRBJ2-7, with 10 bases aligning to TRBD1. This CDR3 region has 16 residues. J gave up 1 base and V 0 bases, and 3 bases lay outside the gene matches. Germline V gene data show CDR1 as LNHNV and CDR2 as YYDKDF (reference sequence). For the CDR3, the DNA is TGTGCCACCAGCAGAGAACGGGGACAGGGGTCCTACGAGCAGTACTTC. The encoded protein is CATSRERGQGSYEQYF.

This clonotype was seen at least ten times. The J gene is TRBJ2-1, the V gene TRBV6-5, with 8 bases fitting TRBD2. V lost 6 bases, J lost 9 bases, and 7 bases stayed unmatched. The CDR3 covers 13 residues. Germline values: CDR1 MNHEY, CDR2 SVGAGI. The CDR3 nucleotides read TGTGCCAGCAGAGGACTAGCCCCGTTTGAGCAGTTCTTC. Translating it yields CASRGLAPFEQFF.

The rearrangement joins TRBV12-5 to TRBJ1-4; D gene uncertain. This CDR3 region has 12 residues. Trimming left V 3 bases short and J 8 bases short, with 7 bases between. CDR1 is LGHNT and CDR2 is FRNRAP in the germline V gene. CDR3 protein: CASGFGAEKLFF. The CDR3 coding sequence is TGTGCTAGTGGTTTTGGCGCCGAAAAACTGTTTTTT.

V usage is TRBV5-1 and J usage is TRBJ2-7; 9 bases map to TRBD1. Germline CDR1 reads SGHRS; CDR2 reads YFSETQ. This CDR3 has 14 residues. J lost 2 bases, V lost 4 bases, and 4 bases had no gene match. CDR3 in DNA: TGCGCCAGCAGCAAAGGACAGGGGCCCTACGAGCAGTACTTC. It yields the protein CASSKGQGPYEQYF.

This clonotype was seen more than once but under ten times. The J gene is TRBJ2-1, the V gene TRBV20-1, with D possibly TRBD2 on 6 matching bases. The germline CDR1 and CDR2 sequences are DFQATT and SNEGSKA (reference sequence). V lost 3 bases, J lost 0 bases, and 12 bases lay in between. The CDR3 has 15 amino acids. CDR3 sequence: CSASGGVSSYNEQFF. CDR3 sequence (DNA): TGCAGTGCTAGTGGCGGGGTGAGCTCCTACAATGAGCAGTTCTTC.

The chain has TRBV5-6 and TRBJ2-2; D unresolved. Trimming left V 0 bases short and J 2 bases short, with 8 bases between. This CDR3 region has 15 residues. In germline, CDR1 is SGHDT, CDR2 YYEEEE. CDR3 coding DNA: TGTGCCAGCAGCTTGGAGATTTTTAACACCGGGGAGCTGTTTTTT. Amino acid sequence: CASSLEIFNTGELFF.

This chain links TRBV10-3 with TRBJ2-3, with 8 positions matching TRBD1. Germline V gives CDR1 ENHRY, CDR2 SYGVKD. This CDR3 is built from 14 residues. The V and J ends lost 8 bases and 3 bases, in that order; junction bases with no gene match: 7. The CDR3: CAIGKDRETDTQYF. The CDR3 DNA is TGTGCCATCGGGAAGGACAGGGAAACAGATACGCAGTATTTT.

This clonotype was counted many times. The chain links TRBV29-1 to TRBJ1-1; 8 bases line up with TRBD1. This CDR3 contains 14 residues. Germline V lookup: CDR1 SQVTM, CDR2 ANQGSEA. V trimming: 7 bases; J trimming: 1 base; junction bases outside the gene matches: 8. CDR3 loop: CSAPIQGANTEAFF. For the CDR3, the DNA is TGCAGCGCCCCCATCCAGGGGGCGAACACTGAAGCTTTCTTT.

The CDR3 is CSARVQYSTDTQYF. The CDR3 DNA sequence: TGCAGTGCTAGAGTCCAATACAGCACAGATACGCAGTATTTT. This chain uses TRBV20-1 with TRBJ2-3; D call uncertain. Trimming cost V 1 base and J 0 bases, with 8 bases left between them. Per the germline V gene, CDR1 is DFQATT and CDR2 is SNEGSKA (reference sequence). The CDR3 loop spans 14 amino acids.

This clonotype was observed a few times. The chain links TRBV7-2 to TRBJ2-7, with 7 nucleotides matching TRBD1. The CDR3 has 14 residues. Germline V gene lookup returns CDR1 SGHTA and CDR2 FQGNSA. The J segment lost 7 bases and the V segment lost 1 base, leaving 7 bases of the junction unmatched. The CDR3 reads CASSLGQGVGEQYF. DNA of the CDR3: TGTGCCAGCAGCTTAGGACAGGGAGTAGGGGAGCAGTACTTC.

The chain combines TRBV12-3 or TRBV12-4 with TRBJ2-7; D perhaps matches TRBD1 (6 bases). Deletions cut 5 bases from V and 6 bases from J, with 17 bases between. The CDR3 runs to 14 residues. This CDR3 reads CASSRVSQGSEQYF. The CDR3 DNA follows: TGTGCCAGCAGTCGCGTTTCACAGGGCTCCGAGCAGTACTTC.

This clonotype was seen many times. This sequence joins TRBV12-3 or TRBV12-4 and TRBJ1-5, with 8 bases lining up with TRBD1. With V trimmed by 3 bases and J by 9 bases, 10 bases remained unmatched. CDR3 length: 15 amino acids. CDR3 in amino acids: CASSLDRASVLPQHF. The CDR3 nucleotides read TGTGCCAGCAGTTTGGACAGGGCATCCGTCCTGCCCCAGCATTTT.

CDR3 DNA sequence: TGTGCCACCCTGGCGTCCGGGATGGGTTACAATGAGCAGTTCTTC. This gives the protein CATLASGMGYNEQFF. V usage is TRBV15 and J usage is TRBJ2-1; perhaps TRBD2 as D (5 bases). Germline CDR1 is LNHNV and CDR2 is YYDKDF (reference sequence). CDR3 length: 15 amino acids. Trimming stripped 8 bases from V and 4 bases from J, with 18 bases between.

V and J are TRBV20-1 and TRBJ2-4, with TRBD2 matching over 11 bases. The CDR3 contains 13 residues. J gave up 14 bases and V 3 bases, and 9 bases lay outside the gene matches. Per the germline V gene, CDR1 is DFQATT and CDR2 is SNEGSKA (reference sequence). CDR3 bases: TGCAGTGCTAGCCTGATAGCGGGAGGGCCAAAGTACTTC. This codes for CSASLIAGGPKYF.

In its sample, this clonotype was seen a few times. The chain couples TRBV29-1 to TRBJ2-2, with D possibly matching TRBD1 (5 bases). The CDR3 is made up of 14 amino acids. Trimming shortened V by 0 bases and J by 5 bases, and 10 bases separated the two germline ends. Germline CDR1 reads SQVTM; CDR2 reads ANQGSEA. Here the CDR3 DNA reads TGCAGCGTTGAAGACCAGGGTCGGACCGGGGAGCTGTTTTTT. Translated, it gives CSVEDQGRTGELFF.

This clonotype was seen just once. The chain combines TRBV11-2 with TRBJ2-1; 10 bases agree with TRBD2. The CDR3 runs 15 residues. The J segment lost 7 bases and the V segment lost 3 bases, leaving 6 bases of the junction unmatched. CDR1 is SGHAT and CDR2 is FQNNGV in the germline V gene. The DNA for the CDR3 is TGTGCCAGCAGCTTGTCTAGCGGGAGCACAAATGAGCAGTTCTTC. Amino acid sequence: CASSLSSGSTNEQFF.

The chain employs TRBV7-9 and TRBJ1-4; tentative D call: TRBD1 (6 bases). V was pared by 2 bases and J by 5 bases, with 9 bases between. Germline loops: CDR1 SEHNR, CDR2 FQNEAQ (reference sequence). There are 14 residues in the CDR3. The CDR3 nucleotides are TGTGCCAGCAGCTTAAAGGGGACAAATGAAAAACTGTTTTTT. This gives the protein CASSLKGTNEKLFF. Variable domain in full (rest from reference TRBV7-9 and TRBJ1-4): DTGVSQNPRHKITKRGQNVTFRCDPISEHNRLYWYRQTLGQGPEFLTYFQNEAQLEKSRLLSDRFSAERPKGSFSTLEIQRTEQGDSAMYLCASSLKGTNEKLFFGSGTQLSVL.

V usage is TRBV25-1 and J usage is TRBJ1-2, with no clear D. This CDR3 comprises 11 residues. Germline V gives CDR1 MGHDK, CDR2 SYGVNS. V was clipped by 4 bases and J by 8 bases, with 8 bases between them. CDR3 protein: CASSVLGGYTF. In nucleotides, the CDR3 is TGTGCCAGCAGTGTCTTAGGGGGCTACACCTTC.

The V gene is TRBV6-5, the J gene TRBJ2-7; D remains unclear. This CDR3 has 12 residues. V was pared by 7 bases and J by 0 bases, with 7 bases between. Germline V lookup: CDR1 MNHEY, CDR2 SVGAGI. The CDR3 here is CASIGSSYEQYF. CDR3 DNA sequence: TGTGCCAGCATCGGCAGCTCCTACGAGCAGTACTTC.

In this sample, this clonotype turned up a few times. This rearrangement joins TRBV10-3 to TRBJ2-1, with D possibly being TRBD2 (6 bases). Germline CDR1 and CDR2: ENHRY and SYGVKD. The CDR3 is 19 residues long. The V and J ends lost 2 bases and 4 bases respectively, with 24 bases between them. The CDR3, as DNA: TGTGCCATCAGTGAGGCGGGGTTCGAGGGAGCTTATTATTACAATGAGCAGTTCTTC. This sequence encodes CAISEAGFEGAYYYNEQFF.

The V and J genes are TRBV6-5 and TRBJ1-3; D not resolved. V lost 0 bases, J lost 1 base, and 7 bases lay in between. Germline V gene lookup returns CDR1 MNHEY and CDR2 SVGAGI. The CDR3 sequence is 15 residues long. The CDR3 here is CASSYSLISGNTIYF. The CDR3 nucleotides read TGTGCCAGCAGTTACTCGCTGATATCTGGAAACACCATATATTTT.

This rearrangement joins TRBV9 to TRBJ1-1; 7 positions agree with TRBD1. This CDR3 comprises 18 residues. The junction had 17 bases not matched to a gene; V was cut back by 5 bases and J by 1 base. Germline values: CDR1 SGDLS, CDR2 YYNGEE. DNA of the CDR3: TGTGCCAGCAGTTCTTTCCCCACAGGGGTGAGGGGGAACACTGAAGCTTTCTTT. Encoded protein: CASSSFPTGVRGNTEAFF.

Ten or more counts support this clonotype. This sequence joins TRBV29-1 and TRBJ2-3; D gene unclear. The CDR3 sequence is 14 residues long. Per germline, CDR1 SQVTM and CDR2 ANQGSEA. The V end lost 1 base, the J end lost 2 bases, and 10 bases lay between the germline ends. The CDR3 protein is CSVEGRTYTDTQYF. CDR3 sequence (DNA): TGCAGCGTTGAAGGGAGAACCTACACAGATACGCAGTATTTT.

There are a few counts of this clonotype. The chain joins TRBV6-5 to TRBJ2-1; TRBD2 matches 7 bases. The CDR3 contains 15 residues. V dropped 6 bases and J dropped 5; count of bases not matched to a gene: 10. The germline CDR1 and CDR2 sequences are MNHEY and SVGAGI. The CDR3 bases are TGTGCCAGCAGATACGGGGCGGGAGTACACAATGAGCAGTTCTTC. Translating gives CASRYGAGVHNEQFF.

In its sample, this clonotype was seen a few times. V is TRBV12-5 and J is TRBJ2-2; D possibly uses TRBD1 or TRBD2 (5 bases each). The CDR3 is 13 residues long. Between the trimmed V and J ends, which lost 4 bases and 3 bases, there was a span of 6 bases. The germline gives CDR1 LGHNT, CDR2 FRNRAP. The CDR3 DNA sequence: TGTGCTAGTGGTTCGGGGCACACCGGGGAGCTGTTTTTT. This gives the protein CASGSGHTGELFF.

This clonotype was observed a few times. The chain employs TRBV5-5 and TRBJ2-1, with a tentative D call TRBD2 (6 bases). With 4 bases removed from V and 7 bases from J, the gap between germline ends came to 24 bases. This CDR3 spans 17 amino acids. CDR1 is SGHKS and CDR2 is YYEKEE in the germline V gene (reference sequence). CDR3 residues: CASSAGTSPWTLNEQFF. The CDR3 DNA reads TGTGCCAGCAGCGCCGGGACTTCTCCCTGGACCCTTAATGAGCAGTTCTTC.

In this sample, this clonotype turned up a few times. The DNA of the CDR3 is TGTGCCAGCAGCTCGGGGACCGCACCGTACAATGAGCAGTTCTTC. Translation gives CASSSGTAPYNEQFF. The rearrangement uses TRBV7-9 and TRBJ2-1; D is perhaps TRBD1 or TRBD2 (5 bases each). The CDR3 runs 15 residues. The V end was cut by 4 bases, the J end by 4 bases, with 14 bases between. Per the germline V gene, CDR1 is SEHNR and CDR2 is FQNEAQ (reference sequence).